This is a list of T cell receptor beta chains from one sample in a study of CD8 T cells in ankylosing spondylitis. TCRdb re-derived calls from the 5' RACE reads in MiXCR, one entry per CDR3 protein. Altogether 100,000 to 150,000 distinct CDR3 sequences are present, over 15% being singletons, with the ten largest covering 30% to 35%. Sequencing was done on a sample of blood, either unsorted or a sorted T cell fraction (not recorded which). Receptors were obtained from a male donor with ankylosing spondylitis. Each CDR3 is given with its conserved first and last residue. The order of the fields is J gene, D gene, V gene, clone size, CDR3 protein, CDR3 DNA. The D gene is left open where the match is weak. Clone sizes are given selectively: once, few, many, or a class where the clone is expanded.

J gene: TRBJ1-5; D gene: -; V gene: TRBV20-1; clone size: few; CDR3 protein: CSAPPGGARQPQHF; CDR3 DNA: TGCAGTGCCCCCCCCGGGGGGGCGAGGCAGCCCCAGCATTTT
J gene: TRBJ2-3; D gene: -; V gene: TRBV7-6; clone size: few; CDR3 protein: CASSPRLDPDTQYF; CDR3 DNA: TGTGCCAGCAGCCCCCGACTAGATCCAGATACGCAGTATTTT
J gene: TRBJ2-3; D gene: TRBD2; V gene: TRBV7-2; clone size: -; CDR3 protein: CASNPRGSGDTDTQYF; CDR3 DNA: TGTGCCAGCAACCCGCGGGGTAGCGGGGACACAGATACGCAGTATTTT
J gene: TRBJ2-3; D gene: TRBD2; V gene: TRBV4-2; clone size: few; CDR3 protein: CASSHRSGTSGLTDTQYF; CDR3 DNA: TGTGCCAGCAGCCATCGCTCCGGGACTAGCGGCCTCACAGATACGCAGTATTTT
J gene: TRBJ2-3; D gene: -; V gene: TRBV2; clone size: few; CDR3 protein: CASGRDTQYF; CDR3 DNA: TGTGCCAGCGGGCGTGATACGCAGTATTTT
J gene: TRBJ2-1; D gene: -; V gene: TRBV29-1; clone size: few; CDR3 protein: CSVELTSWSSRGDEQFF; CDR3 DNA: TGCAGCGTCGAGCTGACTAGTTGGTCCTCTCGGGGCGATGAGCAGTTCTTC
J gene: TRBJ1-5; D gene: TRBD1; V gene: TRBV20-1; clone size: -; CDR3 protein: CSAGAGTVNQPQHF; CDR3 DNA: TGCAGTGCTGGCGCCGGGACAGTTAATCAGCCCCAGCATTTT
J gene: TRBJ2-1; D gene: TRBD1; V gene: TRBV27; clone size: few; CDR3 protein: CASSYRTGHEQFF; CDR3 DNA: TGTGCCAGCAGTTATCGGACAGGCCATGAGCAGTTCTTC
J gene: TRBJ2-1; D gene: -; V gene: TRBV9; clone size: -; CDR3 protein: CASSPFARSSYNEQFF; CDR3 DNA: TGTGCCAGCAGCCCCTTTGCCAGGAGCTCCTACAATGAGCAGTTCTTC
J gene: TRBJ2-3; D gene: -; V gene: TRBV5-1; clone size: few; CDR3 protein: CASSDTLHQYRTDTQYF; CDR3 DNA: TGCGCCAGCAGCGACACTCTACACCAATATCGCACAGATACGCAGTATTTT
J gene: TRBJ1-5; D gene: TRBD1; V gene: TRBV2; clone size: few; CDR3 protein: CASSEEGTGGWYLGQPQHF; CDR3 DNA: TGTGCCAGCAGTGAAGAAGGCACAGGGGGCTGGTATCTCGGTCAGCCCCAGCATTTT
J gene: TRBJ2-4; D gene: -; V gene: TRBV4-2; clone size: few; CDR3 protein: CASSQGEGIQYF; CDR3 DNA: TGTGCCAGCAGCCAAGGCGAGGGCATTCAGTACTTC
J gene: TRBJ2-3; D gene: -; V gene: TRBV29-1; clone size: -; CDR3 protein: CSVEDARWGTDTQYF; CDR3 DNA: TGCAGCGTTGAAGACGCCAGGTGGGGTACAGATACGCAGTATTTT
J gene: TRBJ2-1; D gene: TRBD2; V gene: TRBV9; clone size: few; CDR3 protein: CASSPAGGRNEQFF; CDR3 DNA: TGTGCCAGCAGCCCAGCGGGAGGCCGCAATGAGCAGTTCTTC
J gene: TRBJ2-7; D gene: TRBD2; V gene: TRBV7-9; clone size: -; CDR3 protein: CASSLLISGDYEQYF; CDR3 DNA: TGTGCCAGCAGCTTGCTTATTAGCGGGGATTACGAGCAGTACTTC
J gene: TRBJ2-3; D gene: TRBD2; V gene: TRBV7-9; clone size: few; CDR3 protein: CASSLAGGLADTQYF; CDR3 DNA: TGTGCCAGCAGCTTAGCGGGAGGGCTAGCAGATACGCAGTATTTT
J gene: TRBJ2-5; D gene: -; V gene: TRBV10-3; clone size: many; CDR3 protein: CAIREGVRQETQYF; CDR3 DNA: TGTGCCATCAGAGAAGGTGTCAGACAAGAGACCCAGTACTTC
J gene: TRBJ2-7; D gene: TRBD2; V gene: TRBV19; clone size: few; CDR3 protein: CASSISGSGYEQYF; CDR3 DNA: TGTGCCAGTAGTATTAGCGGGAGCGGATACGAGCAGTACTTC
J gene: TRBJ2-7; D gene: -; V gene: TRBV18; clone size: -; CDR3 protein: CASSLVQGLDEQYF; CDR3 DNA: TGTGCCAGCTCACTCGTCCAGGGTCTGGACGAGCAGTACTTC
J gene: TRBJ2-7; D gene: -; V gene: TRBV5-1; clone size: -; CDR3 protein: CASSLSNDYEQYF; CDR3 DNA: TGCGCCAGCAGCTTGTCAAACGACTACGAGCAGTACTTC
J gene: TRBJ2-7; D gene: TRBD2; V gene: TRBV12-3/TRBV12-4; clone size: few; CDR3 protein: CASSTSGRFYEQYF; CDR3 DNA: TGTGCCAGCAGTACTAGCGGGAGGTTCTACGAGCAGTACTTC
J gene: TRBJ2-1; D gene: -; V gene: TRBV28; clone size: few; CDR3 protein: CASSSNLGAAGGNEQFF; CDR3 DNA: TGTGCCAGCAGTTCAAATTTAGGGGCTGCCGGTGGCAATGAGCAGTTCTTC
J gene: TRBJ2-3; D gene: TRBD2; V gene: TRBV2; clone size: -; CDR3 protein: CASNQRESADTQYF; CDR3 DNA: TGTGCCAGCAACCAGCGGGAGAGTGCAGATACGCAGTATTTT
J gene: TRBJ2-3; D gene: -; V gene: TRBV20-1; clone size: -; CDR3 protein: CSAPALNTQYF; CDR3 DNA: TGCAGTGCTCCCGCGCTCAATACGCAGTATTTT
J gene: TRBJ2-2; D gene: TRBD2; V gene: TRBV20-1; clone size: few; CDR3 protein: CSANSAGTNTGELFF; CDR3 DNA: TGCAGTGCCAACTCAGCGGGAACGAACACCGGGGAGCTGTTTTTT
J gene: TRBJ2-1; D gene: TRBD2; V gene: TRBV5-1; clone size: few; CDR3 protein: CASSLPGGRYEQFF; CDR3 DNA: TGCGCCAGCAGCCTCCCTGGCGGGAGGTATGAGCAGTTCTTC
J gene: TRBJ2-1; D gene: -; V gene: TRBV5-1; clone size: few; CDR3 protein: CASSLGPTEQFF; CDR3 DNA: TGCGCCAGCAGCTTGGGGCCGACTGAGCAGTTCTTC
J gene: TRBJ2-7; D gene: -; V gene: TRBV9; clone size: few; CDR3 protein: CASSPSGTTYEQYF; CDR3 DNA: TGTGCCAGCAGCCCTAGTGGTACCACCTACGAGCAGTACTTC
J gene: TRBJ2-7; D gene: -; V gene: TRBV4-1; clone size: -; CDR3 protein: CASSQGPASYEQYF; CDR3 DNA: TGCGCCAGCAGCCAAGGCCCAGCCTCCTACGAGCAGTACTTC
J gene: TRBJ2-7; D gene: -; V gene: TRBV25-1; clone size: -; CDR3 protein: CASSDLPLGDSGYEQYF; CDR3 DNA: TGTGCCAGCAGTGACTTGCCGCTCGGGGACTCGGGATACGAGCAGTACTTC
J gene: TRBJ2-1; D gene: TRBD2; V gene: TRBV6-5; clone size: -; CDR3 protein: CASSFRSGSYNEQFF; CDR3 DNA: TGTGCCAGCAGTTTTCGTAGCGGGAGTTACAATGAGCAGTTCTTC
J gene: TRBJ2-3; D gene: TRBD2; V gene: TRBV10-3; clone size: few; CDR3 protein: CAIRPRLAGESTDTQYF; CDR3 DNA: TGTGCCATCAGACCAAGACTAGCGGGAGAGAGCACAGATACGCAGTATTTT
J gene: TRBJ2-3; D gene: -; V gene: TRBV24-1; clone size: many; CDR3 protein: CATSAGTWTTDTQYF; CDR3 DNA: TGTGCCACCAGTGCCGGGACCTGGACGACAGATACGCAGTATTTT
J gene: TRBJ2-2; D gene: -; V gene: TRBV7-2; clone size: few; CDR3 protein: CASSPPRGAGELFF; CDR3 DNA: TGTGCCAGCAGCCCTCCCAGGGGGGCCGGGGAGCTGTTTTTT
J gene: TRBJ2-1; D gene: -; V gene: TRBV12-3/TRBV12-4; clone size: many; CDR3 protein: CASSSGLEQFF; CDR3 DNA: TGTGCCAGCAGTTCTGGGTTGGAGCAGTTCTTC
J gene: TRBJ2-7; D gene: TRBD2; V gene: TRBV28; clone size: medium-sized; CDR3 protein: CASSPRTSGYEQYF; CDR3 DNA: TGTGCCAGCAGTCCCCGGACTAGCGGTTACGAGCAGTACTTC
J gene: TRBJ2-2; D gene: -; V gene: TRBV6-5; clone size: -; CDR3 protein: CASSYSESTGELFF; CDR3 DNA: TGTGCCAGCAGTTACTCGGAGAGCACCGGGGAGCTGTTTTTT